One and the same sample provided the 22 T cell receptor beta chains below, sequenced in a study of Graves' ophthalmopathy and Graves' hyperthyroidism. RNA transcripts served as template for amplifying TCR beta CDR3 sequences. First-round RT-PCR employed HTBI primers, with a second-round multiplex PCR after it. TCRdb reprocessed the multiplex PCR reads via MiXCR and lists one record per CDR3 protein. The table lists about 550,000 distinct CDR3 sequences, about two fifths of them singletons. The material sequenced was peripheral blood or thyroid tissue (not recorded which). These receptors were collected from an adult man with Graves' hyperthyroidism.

The rearrangement links TRBV29-1 to TRBJ2-7, with D unclear. This CDR3 spans 13 amino acids. V lost 1 base, J lost 0 bases, and 7 bases lay in between. CDR1 and CDR2 (germline): SQVTM, ANQGSEA. The chain's CDR3 is CSVEAGLSYEQYF. The CDR3 bases are TGCAGCGTTGAAGCGGGCCTCTCCTACGAGCAGTACTTC.

The chain employs TRBV13 and TRBJ1-6; D is perhaps TRBD1 (5 bases). CDR1 PRHDT and CDR2 FYEKMQ come from the germline V gene (reference sequence). Trimming shortened V by 4 bases and J by 5 bases, and 12 bases separated the two germline ends. This CDR3 is built from 15 residues. The CDR3 DNA reads TGTGCCAGCAGCTCCTTCAGGGTCGATAATTCACCCCTCCACTTT. This encodes CASSSFRVDNSPLHF.

This clonotype came up many times. This sequence joins TRBV29-1 and TRBJ1-2, with 7 bases lining up with TRBD1. The CDR3 loop spans 11 amino acids. V dropped 3 bases and J dropped 6; count of bases not matched to a gene: 1. CDR1 and CDR2 from the germline V gene are SQVTM and ANQGSEA. CDR3 DNA: TGCAGCGTTGAGGGACAGCATGGCTACACCTTC. Translating gives CSVEGQHGYTF.

This chain joins TRBV10-3 and TRBJ2-7; maybe TRBD1 (6 bases). V lost 6 bases, J lost 6 bases, and 9 bases lay in between. Germline lookup yields CDR1 ENHRY and CDR2 SYGVKD. The CDR3 contains 11 residues. The DNA of the CDR3 is TGTGCCATCAGGGCACAGGGCGAGCAGTACTTC. As protein: CAIRAQGEQYF.

This clonotype was seen many times. The chain links TRBV2 to TRBJ1-6, with D uncertain. Germline lookup yields CDR1 SNHLY and CDR2 FYNNEI. The CDR3 has 15 amino acids. The germline V and J ends were trimmed by 8 bases and 0 bases, with 11 bases remaining between them. DNA for the CDR3: TGTGCCAGCCGCTCTCAAAGCTCCTATAATTCACCCCTCCACTTT. This codes for CASRSQSSYNSPLHF.

The CDR3: CSVEDWQGADGYTF. The CDR3 DNA reads TGCAGCGTTGAAGATTGGCAGGGTGCGGATGGCTACACCTTC. V and J are TRBV29-1 and TRBJ1-2; D may be TRBD1 (5 bases). The CDR3 spans 14 residues. Germline CDR1 SQVTM, CDR2 ANQGSEA. V was trimmed by 0 bases and J by 6 bases, leaving 14 bases between them.

Many counts were recorded for this clonotype. The CDR3 nucleotides are TGTGCCAGCAGCTTAGCGTCGGGACGTTACTATAATTCACCCCTCCACTTT. Its protein is CASSLASGRYYNSPLHF. This chain uses TRBV7-8 with TRBJ1-6; D may be TRBD1 (5 bases). The CDR3 consists of 17 residues. Trimming cost V 0 bases and J 3 bases, with 12 bases left between them. Germline V gene lookup returns CDR1 SGHVS and CDR2 FQNEAQ.

This clonotype showed up many times. The J gene is TRBJ1-2, the V gene TRBV5-6, with a weak D call TRBD1 (6 bases). The germline V gene encodes CDR1 SGHDT and CDR2 YYEEEE. V was trimmed by 3 bases and J by 4 bases, leaving 13 bases between them. The CDR3 contains 14 residues. The CDR3, as DNA: TGTGCCAGCAGCTCAGGGGCGGGACGCTATGGCTACACCTTC. Translating it yields CASSSGAGRYGYTF.

This clonotype was detected only once. A much larger clone sits a single nucleotide away, making a read error possible. The chain combines TRBV7-9 with TRBJ2-5, with 7 positions matching TRBD2. The CDR3 spans 17 residues. V shed 1 base and J 3 bases; nucleotides not matched to a gene: 11. Germline loops: CDR1 SEHNR, CDR2 FQNEAQ (reference sequence). CDR3 in DNA: TGTGCCAGCAGCTTAGGAGGACTAGTGGGAGAGGAAGAGACCCAGTACTTC. Translation: CASSLGGLVGEEETQYF.

This clonotype was detected many times. This chain's CDR3 is CASSYGQGDGYTF. DNA for the CDR3: TGTGCCAGCAGTTATGGGCAGGGGGACGGCTACACCTTC. The rearrangement joins TRBV6-6 to TRBJ1-2; 7 bases fit TRBD1. Per germline, CDR1 MNHNY and CDR2 SVGAGI (reference sequence). The length of the CDR3 is 13 residues. The V segment lost 3 bases and the J segment 8 bases; nucleotides outside the gene matches: 6.

This clonotype was seen once. At one end the junction does not follow the germline gene, possibly because of a read error. The gene calls are TRBV6-1 and TRBJ2-3; 13 nucleotides line up with TRBD2. Per the germline V gene, CDR1 is MNHNS and CDR2 is SASEGT. The CDR3 length is 16 residues. The CDR3 region has the DNA TGTGCTAGCACTAGCGGGAGGGCCGACGGCACAGATACGCAGTATTTT. This translates into CASTSGRADGTDTQYF.

This clonotype was detected only a few times. The V and J genes are TRBV12-3 or TRBV12-4 and TRBJ1-1; TRBD1 aligns across 8 bases. The CDR3 has 14 residues. Unmatched junction bases numbered 11, after V lost 4 bases and J lost 10 bases. CDR3 amino acids: CASSSSTGGGSAFF. The CDR3 nucleotides are TGTGCCAGCAGTTCCTCCACAGGGGGGGGTTCAGCTTTCTTT.

This clonotype was counted many times. The chain carries TRBV5-6 and TRBJ2-5; 7 nucleotides line up with TRBD1. Germline CDR1 is SGHDT and CDR2 is YYEEEE. J gave up 1 base and V 3 bases, and 6 bases lay outside the gene matches. The CDR3 has 15 amino acids. The DNA for the CDR3 is TGTGCCAGCAGCTCATTGGGGGACAGCCAAGAGACCCAGTACTTC. It is translated as CASSSLGDSQETQYF.

This clonotype has at least ten counts. The chain combines TRBV29-1 with TRBJ2-3; no clear D. This CDR3 is built from 13 residues. Germline V gives CDR1 SQVTM, CDR2 ANQGSEA. Trimming shortened V by 3 bases and J by 5 bases, and 12 bases separated the two germline ends. The CDR3 bases are TGCAGCGTTGATCCCGGAATAGGAGATACGCAGTATTTT. This encodes CSVDPGIGDTQYF.

The chain carries TRBV7-2 and TRBJ1-1; D not certain. Between the trimmed V and J ends, which lost 1 base and 0 bases, there was a span of 12 bases. The CDR3 extends over 16 amino acids. Germline V gene data show CDR1 as SGHTA and CDR2 as FQGNSA. CDR3 protein: CASSLGGSWMNTEAFF. The CDR3 DNA sequence: TGTGCCAGCAGCTTAGGCGGGAGTTGGATGAACACTGAAGCTTTCTTT.

This clonotype was found many times. The V call is TRBV6-5, the J call TRBJ1-2, with TRBD1 matching 10 bases. The trim removed 7 bases at V and 4 bases at J, leaving 6 bases unmatched. Germline V gives CDR1 MNHEY, CDR2 SVGAGI. This CDR3 contains 14 residues. The CDR3 spells CASKMGQGIYGYTF. The CDR3 DNA follows: TGTGCCAGCAAAATGGGACAGGGGATCTATGGCTACACCTTC.

The chain carries TRBV6-1 and TRBJ2-7; TRBD1 matches 9 bases. V was pared by 7 bases and J by 2 bases, with 6 bases of the junction left unmatched. This CDR3 has 14 residues. Germline values: CDR1 MNHNS, CDR2 SASEGT. The DNA for the CDR3 is TGTGCCAGCAATACAGGGGGCAATACCTACGAGCAGTACTTC. This translates into CASNTGGNTYEQYF.

A word on this clonotype: A much larger clone differs by one base, so this may be a read error. This chain uses TRBV7-9 with TRBJ2-5, with D perhaps matching TRBD1 (7 bases). Germline assignment: CDR1 SEHNR and CDR2 FQNEAQ (reference sequence). The CDR3 length is 14 residues. CDR3 coding DNA: TGTGCCAGCAGACGCGGGACAGCAGAAGAGACCCAGTGCTTC. Its protein product is CASRRGTAEETQCF.

This CDR3 reads CASSNYRNTIYF. In DNA, the CDR3 is TGTGCCAGTAGTAACTATAGAAACACCATATATTTT. The chain recombines TRBV19 with TRBJ1-3; D uncertain. Trimming stripped 4 bases from V and 5 bases from J, with 6 bases between. This CDR3 region has 12 residues. Germline lookup yields CDR1 LNHDA and CDR2 SQIVND (reference sequence).

There are many counts of this clonotype. J is TRBJ2-7 and V is TRBV5-1, with 9 bases aligning to TRBD1. CDR1 and CDR2 (germline): SGHRS, YFSETQ. Germline trimming cut 4 bases from V and 2 bases from J; bases unmatched to any gene: 7. The CDR3 is made up of 15 amino acids. CDR3 in amino acids: CASSHRDRVPYEQYF. The CDR3 DNA is TGCGCCAGCAGCCACCGGGACAGGGTCCCCTACGAGCAGTACTTC. Combining the CDR3 with reference TRBV5-1 and TRBJ2-7 gives the whole variable domain KAGVTQTPRYLIKTRGQQVTLSCSPISGHRSVSWYQQTPGQGLQFLFEYFSETQRNKGNFPGRFSGRQFSNSRSEMNVSTLELGDSALYLCASSHRDRVPYEQYFGPGTRLTVT.

As concerns this clonotype: This may stem from a read error, because a much larger clone lies one nucleotide away. This is likely a read error, given that the CDR3 carries no conserved phenylalanine or tryptophan at its end. The V call is TRBV10-3, the J call TRBJ1-1, with 8 positions matching TRBD1. This CDR3 contains 12 residues. Per germline, CDR1 ENHRY and CDR2 SYGVKD. The CDR3 protein is CASSEARDRAFL. CDR3 bases: TGTGCCAGCAGTGAAGCGAGGGACAGGGCTTTCCTT.

The chain uses TRBV14 and TRBJ2-7, with TRBD1 matching over 8 bases. Matching the DNA end better, TRBJ2-1 makes the J call doubtful. CDR3 length equals 14 residues. In germline, CDR1 is SGHDN, CDR2 FVKESK. The CDR3 nucleotides are TGTGCCAGCAGCCAAGCTGGACAGGGCAATGAGCAGTTCTTC. This sequence encodes CASSQAGQGNEQFF.